Listed below are T cell receptor beta chains from one sample, sequenced in a study of T cells in Graves' hyperthyroidism and ophthalmopathy. TCRdb processed the multiplex PCR reads anew with MiXCR; each CDR3 protein has one entry. In the table there are approximately 600,000 distinct CDR3 sequences, roughly 17% of which are singletons. Material: blood. The receptors were sampled from a woman between 25 and 40 years old with Graves' hyperthyroidism. The CDR3 runs from the conserved cysteine through the conserved F or W.

TRBJ2-5,TRBV15,CATSKGGRDSQETQYF
TRBJ1-2,TRBV6-5,CASSYEGFNYGYTF
TRBJ2-1,TRBV19,CASTWTGGSNEQFF
TRBJ1-5,TRBV18,CASSPYREGNQPQHF
TRBJ2-2,TRBV30,CAWVRGAGELFF
TRBJ2-2,TRBV6-1,CASSANLYGTGELFF
TRBJ1-5,TRBV20-1,CSARDRRTGGYQPQHF
TRBJ2-2,TRBV20-1,CSAHVAGANTGELFF
TRBJ2-1,TRBV27,CASSLKEPPSGGNNEQFF
TRBJ2-3,TRBV7-3,CASSLTSGSADTQYF
TRBJ1-1,TRBV29-1,CSVVSPQVRDRVSKHPTNTEAFF
TRBJ1-1,TRBV28,CASSPSGGTGITFF
TRBJ2-7,TRBV20-1,CSFNVRGVLAGDSFVQYF
TRBJ2-7,TRBV28,CASSWDQIYEQYF
TRBJ2-5,TRBV20-1,CSAMRQGRETQYF
TRBJ2-3,TRBV27,CASTPLPAEEGTDTQYF
TRBJ2-6,TRBV11-1,CASRESSGANVLTF
TRBJ2-3,TRBV12-3/TRBV12-4,CASRPSGMSTDTQYF
TRBJ1-5,TRBV7-2,CASSLGAWGQPQHF
TRBJ2-3,TRBV11-2,CASSLRGVSADTQYF
TRBJ2-3,TRBV3-1,CASSQESGRAQDTQYF
TRBJ2-5,TRBV7-3,CASSPAGGPQETQYF
TRBJ2-5,TRBV5-1,CASASIPGETQYF
TRBJ2-7,TRBV6-6,CASSYIYGTSGSYEQYF
TRBJ2-7,TRBV9,CASSVGGVQSGEQYF
TRBJ2-5,TRBV2,CASGKSGSQETQYF
TRBJ2-1,TRBV9,CASSALSRGVHNEQFF
TRBJ1-1,TRBV29-1,CSVSAGHTEAFF
TRBJ1-1,TRBV7-2,CASSVRGATTEAFF
TRBJ2-2,TRBV3-1,CASSPGLARGELFF
TRBJ2-5,TRBV7-2,CASSLASWDLQETQYF
TRBJ2-3,TRBV7-9,CASSNPPGLPFTDTQYF
TRBJ1-1,TRBV12-3/TRBV12-4,CASNGGYSHEAFF
TRBJ2-3,TRBV14,CASTAVNTDTQYF
TRBJ1-5,TRBV2,CASSEGQGVKYGQPQHF
TRBJ1-5,TRBV2,CASSEESALNLGPQHF
TRBJ1-2,TRBV29-1,CSAHRGDYGYTF
TRBJ1-2,TRBV5-5,CASSFAGGSYSYTF
TRBJ2-1,TRBV14,CASSQVSSSYNEQFF
TRBJ1-2,TRBV28,CASSYREDYGYTF
TRBJ1-6,TRBV12-3/TRBV12-4,CASSASGATYNSPLHF
TRBJ2-3,TRBV28,CASGGVRETDTQYF
TRBJ2-3,TRBV6-5,CASSYSVRGTQYF
TRBJ2-1,TRBV20-1,CSANQRWLGTQQFF
TRBJ1-5,TRBV18,CASSPFSNQGPQHF
TRBJ2-1,TRBV4-3,CASSQEKVVERDEQFF